Included here is one T cell receptor beta chain sequence, with context. No antigen is known for it. Clones were read by immunoSEQ multiplex PCR, and TCRdb kept only the in-frame ones, dropping some. The repertoire has about 13,000 clones, about four fifths of them found once; the top ten carry approximately 4%. The CDR3 runs 15 residues. V was cut by 0 bases and J by 1 base, with 9 bases left in between. Per the germline V gene, CDR1 is SGHNT and CDR2 is YYREEE (reference sequence). The sample comes from a study of PD-1 blockade in classical Hodgkin lymphoma. About the study: Patients got intravenous nivolumab 3 mg/kg every 2 weeks. Overall study findings and caveats: Reports indicated that newly diagnosed patients had lower baseline TCR diversity than healthy donors did. Complete responders matched newly diagnosed patients in baseline diversity. Significant TCR diversity gains by C4D1 occurred in CD4+ but not CD8+ cells.

Exposure to brentuximab vedotin varied, and each patient had relapsed following autologous stem cell transplantation. This sequence originates from a human donor with classical Hodgkin lymphoma. Sequences were derived from peripheral blood mononuclear cells (PBMCs), sampled at baseline. This chain links TRBV5-4 with TRBJ2-3, with D maybe TRBD1 (5 bases). CDR3 in amino acids: CASSLGRVGTDTQYF. CDR3 in DNA: TGTGCCAGCAGCTTGGGCAGGGTGGGCACAGATACGCAGTATTTT.